These T cell receptor beta chains were read from a single sample in a study of lymphopenia after photon versus proton radiotherapy. Sequencing was performed with immunoSEQ multiplex PCR; in TCRdb, only in-frame clones are kept and a portion is missing. The table shows about 50,000 clones, with around 82% occurring only once. The input for sequencing was peripheral blood, taken from a patient treated with photon-based radiotherapy. The receptors were gathered from a man between 45 and 60 years old with gastric cancer. The CDR3 runs from the conserved cysteine through the conserved F or W.

j_gene	v_gene	CDR3aa
TRBJ2-7	TRBV10-2	CASSDTSYEQYF
TRBJ1-1	TRBV27	CASSLLQGGPEAFF
TRBJ2-3	TRBV30	CAWRGDSLPADTQYF
TRBJ2-3	TRBV15	CATSRAGGADTQYF
TRBJ2-2	TRBV28	CASSLASGGNTGELFF
TRBJ2-7	TRBV6-5	CASSYSSDTAYEQYF
TRBJ1-1	TRBV4-3	CASSQEWQGFTEAFF
TRBJ1-5	TRBV6-1	CAGGDRGTRNQPQHF
TRBJ1-2	TRBV6-5	CAVAGQPVVGGYTF
TRBJ1-1	TRBV28	CASSFGQGFYTEAFF
TRBJ2-1	TRBV29-1	CSVEDLRSYNEQFF
TRBJ2-7	TRBV18	CASSATGSEQYF
TRBJ2-7	TRBV4-2	CASSPLGGSSYEQYF
TRBJ2-7	TRBV25-1	CASSDRRGQASSYEQYF
TRBJ2-7	TRBV7-2	CASSLDRGQVKYF
TRBJ2-1	TRBV19	CASSIGAGLGEQFF
TRBJ2-3	TRBV10-3	CAISTGTRDTDTQYF
TRBJ2-6	TRBV5-4	CASRHSDSGANVLTF
TRBJ2-5	TRBV14	CASSQLWTGGRETQYF
TRBJ2-2	TRBV11-2	CASSSSGRRNTGELFF
TRBJ2-1	TRBV6-6	CASSPDFSNEQFF
TRBJ1-2	TRBV25-1	CASSALGATGAGGYTF
TRBJ2-7	TRBV7-9	CASSLGPIASDRSYEQYF
TRBJ2-7	TRBV5-4	CASSLGPKGTYEQYF
TRBJ1-2	TRBV5-8	CASSFGGAGTVGYTF
TRBJ2-3	TRBV27	CASSSIDSTDTQYF
TRBJ2-7	TRBV19	CASSINGGSVPYEQYF